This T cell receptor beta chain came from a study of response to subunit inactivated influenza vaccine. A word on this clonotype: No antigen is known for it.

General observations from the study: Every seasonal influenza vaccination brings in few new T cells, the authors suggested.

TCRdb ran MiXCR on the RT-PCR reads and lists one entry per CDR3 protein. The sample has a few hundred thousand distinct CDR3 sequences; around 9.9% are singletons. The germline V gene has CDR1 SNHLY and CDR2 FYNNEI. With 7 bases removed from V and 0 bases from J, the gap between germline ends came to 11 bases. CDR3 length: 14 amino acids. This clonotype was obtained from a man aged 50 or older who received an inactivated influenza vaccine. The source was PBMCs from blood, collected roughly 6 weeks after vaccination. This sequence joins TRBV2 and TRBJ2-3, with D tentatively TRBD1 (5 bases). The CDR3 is CASIKQVSTDTQYF. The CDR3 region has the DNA TGTGCCAGCATAAAACAGGTCAGCACAGATACGCAGTATTTT.